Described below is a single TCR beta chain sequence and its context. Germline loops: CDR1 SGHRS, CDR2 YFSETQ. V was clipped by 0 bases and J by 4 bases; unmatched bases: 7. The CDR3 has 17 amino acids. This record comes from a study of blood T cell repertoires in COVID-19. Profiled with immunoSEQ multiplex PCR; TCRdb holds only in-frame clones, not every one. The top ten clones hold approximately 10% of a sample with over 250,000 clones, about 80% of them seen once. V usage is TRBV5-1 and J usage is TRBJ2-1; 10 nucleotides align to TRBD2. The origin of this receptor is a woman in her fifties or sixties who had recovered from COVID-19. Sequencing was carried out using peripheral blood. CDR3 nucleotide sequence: TGCGCCAGCAGCTTGGAGGCTAGCGGGAGTTTATACAATGAGCAGTTCTTC. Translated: CASSLEASGSLYNEQFF.